The clone carrying this T cell receptor beta chain has ten or more counts. In TCRdb, the reads were re-called with MiXCR into one record per CDR3 protein. Among 250,000 or so distinct CDR3 sequences listed, 25% to 35% were seen once. This specimen comes from a study of kidney transplant recipient with SARS-CoV-2 infection. The specimen was a blood sample, collected at baseline and between days 110 and 120 from a kidney transplant recipient. This TCR came from a young adult male patient who had COVID-19 and was a kidney transplant recipient. Some of the T cells might come from the graft donor.

The CDR3 loop reads CASSWWNPISFSETQYF. CDR3 coding DNA: TGTGCCAGCAGCTGGTGGAATCCCATTTCTTTCTCTGAGACCCAGTACTTC. The chain employs TRBV3-1 and TRBJ2-5; no firm D call. The CDR3 is made up of 17 amino acids. V was shortened by 5 bases and J by 5 bases, with 24 bases between the two germline ends. The V gene's germline CDR1 is LGHDT and CDR2 YNNKEL (reference sequence).